These 31 T cell receptor beta chains came from one sample sequenced in a study of cytomegalovirus exposure and HLA in healthy donors. PCR used 60 Vbeta primers and 13 Jbeta primers. Only in-frame clones appear in the TCRdb table, and some are missing; sequencing was by immunoSEQ multiplex PCR. The sample has approximately 150,000 clones, approximately 82% seen once. Material for sequencing was PBMCs. These receptors originate from a man aged 18-30 years in good health and CMV-seropositive.

The V and J genes are TRBV9 and TRBJ2-7; D unclear. Between the trimmed V and J ends, which lost 0 bases and 2 bases, there was a span of 9 bases. The germline V gene encodes CDR1 SGDLS and CDR2 YYNGEE. The CDR3 is 14 residues long. The CDR3 region is CASSVGYGPYEQYF. The DNA of the CDR3 is TGTGCCAGCAGCGTAGGTTACGGTCCCTACGAGCAGTACTTC.

This clone was detected only once. The V and J genes are TRBV7-9 and TRBJ2-2, with D uncertain. Germline V gives CDR1 SEHNR, CDR2 FQNEAQ (reference sequence). Between the trimmed V and J ends, which lost 6 bases and 2 bases, there was a span of 4 bases. This CDR3 has 12 amino acids. The CDR3 coding sequence is TGTGCCAGCAGTCCTAACACCGGGGAGCTGTTTTTT. This gives the protein CASSPNTGELFF.

This clone has only a few counts. The CDR3 loop reads CASSRYDQGETQYF. CDR3 bases: TGTGCCAGCAGCCGATACGACCAGGGAGAGACCCAGTACTTC. V gene TRBV2 combines with J gene TRBJ2-5; D perhaps matches TRBD1 (5 bases). Germline values: CDR1 SNHLY, CDR2 FYNNEI. Between the trimmed V and J ends, which lost 6 bases and 4 bases, there was a span of 15 bases. The CDR3 extends over 14 amino acids. The whole variable domain, filled in from reference TRBV2 and TRBJ2-5, reads EPEVTQTPSHQVTQMGQEVILRCVPISNHLYFYWYRQILGQKVEFLVSFYNNEISEKSEIFDDQFSVERPDGSNFTLKIRSTKLEDSAMYFCASSRYDQGETQYFGPGTRLLVL.

The chain employs TRBV4-1 and TRBJ2-1, with D perhaps matching TRBD1 (5 bases). Trimming stripped 0 bases from V and 4 bases from J, with 16 bases between. Germline V gene data show CDR1 as MGHRA and CDR2 as YSYEKL. CDR3 length: 17 residues. The CDR3 is CASSQDARQTPYNEQFF. The CDR3 nucleotides read TGCGCCAGCAGCCAAGACGCCCGACAGACGCCTTACAATGAGCAGTTCTTC.

This clone was observed a single time. The V and J genes are TRBV4-1 and TRBJ2-1; 7 bases map to TRBD1. The CDR3 is 18 residues long. J gave up 0 bases and V 0 bases, and 8 bases lay outside the gene matches. CDR1 MGHRA and CDR2 YSYEKL come from the germline V gene. The CDR3 DNA follows: TGCGCCAGCAGCCAAGAGCCCCCTGAGGGGGCCTCCTACAATGAGCAGTTCTTC. Protein sequence: CASSQEPPEGASYNEQFF.

The V and J genes are TRBV2 and TRBJ2-7; D is uncertain. This CDR3 comprises 13 residues. With 5 bases removed from V and 4 bases from J, the gap between germline ends came to 12 bases. Germline-derived CDR1 and CDR2 are SNHLY and FYNNEI. CDR3 region: CASSLNREYEQYF. DNA of the CDR3: TGTGCCAGCAGTCTAAACAGAGAGTACGAGCAGTACTTC. Based on the CDR3 plus reference TRBV2 and TRBJ2-7, the full variable domain is EPEVTQTPSHQVTQMGQEVILRCVPISNHLYFYWYRQILGQKVEFLVSFYNNEISEKSEIFDDQFSVERPDGSNFTLKIRSTKLEDSAMYFCASSLNREYEQYFGPGTRLTVT.

The chain has TRBV7-9 and TRBJ2-7; 9 positions match TRBD2. The CDR3 sequence is 18 residues long. After removal of 4 bases from V and 5 bases from J, the junction contained 18 bases not matched to a gene. Germline V CDR1 and CDR2: SEHNR, FQNEAQ (reference sequence). The CDR3, as DNA: TGTGCCAGCAGCTCTTGGAAGACATTGGCTAGCGGGATCCACGAGCAGTACTTC. Protein sequence: CASSSWKTLASGIHEQYF.

The genes are TRBV5-6 and TRBJ1-2; the D is unclear. The CDR3 covers 14 residues. The germline V gene has CDR1 SGHDT and CDR2 YYEEEE. Trimming shortened V by 4 bases and J by 3 bases, and 13 bases separated the two germline ends. The CDR3 DNA follows: TGTGCCAGCAGCCCTTTAAACTCCTACTATGGCTACACCTTC. Translated: CASSPLNSYYGYTF.

The J gene is TRBJ2-3, the V gene TRBV6-5; the match to TRBD2 covers 8 bases. V lost 8 bases, J lost 6 bases, and 13 bases stayed unmatched. Per germline, CDR1 MNHEY and CDR2 SVGAGI. The CDR3 length is 15 residues. As DNA, the CDR3 is TGTGCCAGCGGAGAGACTAGCGTCAATCGGGATACGCAGTATTTT. Its protein is CASGETSVNRDTQYF.

This chain uses TRBV6-1 with TRBJ1-5, with D possibly being TRBD1 (5 bases). This CDR3 has 13 amino acids. V dropped 7 bases and J dropped 4 bases, with 11 bases sitting between them. Looked up from germline, CDR1 is MNHNS and CDR2 is SASEGT. The CDR3 is CASNRPGNQPQHF. Here the CDR3 DNA reads TGTGCCAGCAATAGACCAGGGAATCAGCCCCAGCATTTT.

The chain recombines TRBV28 with TRBJ1-5; possible D gene TRBD1, 6 bases. CDR3 length equals 14 residues. V lost 10 bases and J 2 bases, leaving 15 bases between the germline ends. Germline V lookup: CDR1 MDHEN, CDR2 SYDVKM. The CDR3 bases are TGTGCCACCCGGGCAGGGGCTGGCAATCAGCCCCAGCATTTT. Protein product: CATRAGAGNQPQHF.

The chain combines TRBV7-8 with TRBJ1-5, with D possibly being TRBD1 (5 bases). The CDR3 sequence is 16 residues long. The germline gives CDR1 SGHVS, CDR2 FQNEAQ. The V and J ends lost 5 bases and 2 bases respectively, with 16 bases between them. The CDR3 region is CASSGRGGMGNQPQHF. The CDR3, as DNA: TGTGCCAGCAGCGGGCGGGGGGGGATGGGCAATCAGCCCCAGCATTTT.

With respect to this clone: Distinct nucleotide sequences in the sample also encode this CDR3. This rearrangement joins TRBV27 to TRBJ2-1; D might be TRBD2 (5 bases). The CDR3 spans 12 residues. The germline V gene has CDR1 MNHEY and CDR2 SMNVEV (reference sequence). V was pared by 6 bases and J by 7 bases, with 10 bases between. The CDR3 DNA sequence: TGTGCCAGCAGCCGCCGGGGTAATGAGCAGTTCTTC. It encodes CASSRRGNEQFF.

This chain connects TRBV6-1 to TRBJ1-5; D is possibly TRBD1 (5 bases). CDR3 length equals 15 residues. V was trimmed by 2 bases and J by 4 bases, leaving 12 bases between them. Germline V gene sequence: CDR1 MNHNS, CDR2 SASEGT. The chain's CDR3 is CASSESGDWNQPQHF. DNA of the CDR3: TGTGCCAGCAGTGAATCTGGGGACTGGAATCAGCCCCAGCATTTT.

As for this clone: This sample includes further DNA sequences coding for the same CDR3. This chain connects TRBV28 to TRBJ2-7; 9 bases line up with TRBD2. CDR3 size: 13 residues. The germline gives CDR1 MDHEN, CDR2 SYDVKM. V was pared by 2 bases and J by 7 bases, with 3 bases of the junction left unmatched. The CDR3 sequence: CASSLGLAREQYF. CDR3 nucleotide sequence: TGTGCCAGCAGTTTAGGACTAGCGCGTGAGCAGTACTTC.

The V call is TRBV29-1, the J call TRBJ1-2; TRBD1 is a possible D gene (5 bases). The CDR3 length is 13 residues. Germline CDR1 reads SQVTM; CDR2 reads ANQGSEA. Trimming removed 1 base from V and 4 bases from J, with 10 bases in between. Written as DNA, the CDR3 is TGCAGCGTTGAAGGACAGACCTTCTATGGCTACACCTTC. Its protein product is CSVEGQTFYGYTF.

This clone was seen only a few times. The genes are TRBV18 and TRBJ2-5; D is undetermined. With 4 bases removed from V and 5 bases from J, the gap between germline ends came to 8 bases. Germline CDR1 is KGHSH and CDR2 is LQKENI. The CDR3 is 12 residues long. The CDR3 here is CASSLRYETQYF. DNA of the CDR3: TGTGCCAGCTCACTGCGATATGAGACCCAGTACTTC.

The chain employs TRBV23-1 and TRBJ2-1; 9 positions agree with TRBD1. TRBV23-1 is sorted into the ORF group, with uncertain function. The CDR3 loop spans 14 amino acids. J was trimmed by 15 bases and V by 4 bases; bases with no gene match: 13. The CDR3: CASSRDRAGASGFF. DNA of the CDR3: TGCGCCAGCAGTCGGGACAGGGCGGGGGCTTCAGGGTTCTTC.

The J gene is TRBJ1-5, the V gene TRBV6-1, with a weak D call TRBD1 (6 bases). Germline V gene lookup returns CDR1 MNHNS and CDR2 SASEGT. V was trimmed by 9 bases and J by 6 bases, leaving 21 bases between them. The CDR3 has 15 residues. The CDR3 DNA follows: TGTGCCAGTAACCCTTTTGCGGGGGGCGGTCAGCCCCAGCATTTT. Translating gives CASNPFAGGGQPQHF.

The rearrangement links TRBV5-1 to TRBJ1-1; unclear D gene. The CDR3 length is 13 residues. V was shortened by 2 bases and J by 2 bases, with 7 bases between the two germline ends. The germline V gene encodes CDR1 SGHRS and CDR2 YFSETQ. The CDR3 sequence is CASSFLKNTEAFF. CDR3 nucleotide sequence: TGCGCCAGCAGCTTTTTAAAAAACACTGAAGCTTTCTTT.

This clone was observed a few times. The J gene is TRBJ2-1, the V gene TRBV19, with TRBD2 matching over 15 bases. In germline, CDR1 is LNHDA, CDR2 SQIVND (reference sequence). J gave up 7 bases and V 10 bases, and 8 bases lay outside the gene matches. The CDR3 is made up of 15 amino acids. The DNA for the CDR3 is TGTGCCACGGGACTAGCGGGAGGAGTAAGAAATGAGCAGTTCTTC. It codes for CATGLAGGVRNEQFF. Using reference TRBV19 and TRBJ2-1 for the parts outside the CDR3, the full variable domain is DGGITQSPKYLFRKEGQNVTLSCEQNLNHDAMYWYRQDPGQGLRLIYYSQIVNDFQKGDIAEGYSVSREKKESFPLTVTSAQKNPTAFYLCATGLAGGVRNEQFFGPGTRLTVL.

The chain has TRBV6-1 and TRBJ2-7, with 10 bases matching TRBD2. The V gene's germline CDR1 is MNHNS and CDR2 SASEGT. V lost 7 bases, J lost 5 bases, and 5 bases stayed unmatched. This CDR3 has 13 residues. The CDR3: CASKLAGSNEQYF. The CDR3 bases are TGTGCCAGCAAACTAGCGGGATCCAACGAGCAGTACTTC.

The genes are TRBV9 and TRBJ2-2; TRBD2 matches at 11 bases. Germline lookup yields CDR1 SGDLS and CDR2 YYNGEE. The CDR3 consists of 15 residues. Trimming took 7 bases from V and 4 from J; bases not matched to a gene: 6. CDR3 protein: CASSRLAGPTGELFF. CDR3 nucleotides: TGTGCCAGCTCACGACTAGCGGGACCCACCGGGGAGCTGTTTTTT.

The chain uses TRBV29-1 and TRBJ1-2, with 7 bases lining up with TRBD1. The junction had 5 bases not matched to a gene; V was cut back by 5 bases and J by 5 bases. The CDR3 extends over 12 amino acids. CDR1 SQVTM and CDR2 ANQGSEA come from the germline V gene. CDR3 DNA sequence: TGCAGCGTTACCGGGACAGTTTATGGCTACACCTTC. It is translated as CSVTGTVYGYTF. Together with reference TRBV29-1 and TRBJ1-2, the CDR3 gives the full variable domain: SAVISQKPSRDICQRGTSLTIQCQVDSQVTMMFWYRQQPGQSLTLIATANQGSEATYESGFVIDKFPISRPNLTFSTLTVSNMSPEDSSIYLCSVTGTVYGYTFGSGTRLTVV.

The CDR3 DNA reads as TGTGCCAGCAGCCAGGGGAGAAAGGAGACCCAGTACTTC. Encoded protein: CASSQGRKETQYF. The rearrangement joins TRBV5-4 to TRBJ2-5; tentative D call: TRBD1 (6 bases). The CDR3 has 13 amino acids. V was trimmed by 4 bases and J by 5 bases, leaving 12 bases between them. Germline CDR1 SGHNT, CDR2 YYREEE (reference sequence).

The rearrangement uses TRBV6-5 and TRBJ1-1; a weak D match, TRBD1 (6 bases). V lost 6 bases and J 7 bases, leaving 21 bases between the germline ends. This CDR3 comprises 15 residues. Germline-derived CDR1 and CDR2 are MNHEY and SVGAGI. The CDR3 bases are TGTGCCAGCAGCTACGGTGGGGGGGGGCGCGGTGAAGCTTTCTTT. Residues: CASSYGGGGRGEAFF.

The chain combines TRBV10-2 with TRBJ2-7; 7 nucleotides line up with TRBD1. Germline loops: CDR1 WSHSY, CDR2 SAAADI. This CDR3 is 14 amino acids long. With V trimmed by 6 bases and J by 3 bases, 8 bases remained unmatched. The CDR3 DNA reads as TGCGCCAGCAGGGGAAACGACAGGGTCTACGAGCAGTACTTC. This codes for CASRGNDRVYEQYF.

The chain couples TRBV5-6 to TRBJ2-1; 9 bases are a match to TRBD2. This CDR3 contains 11 residues. The V gene's germline CDR1 is SGHDT and CDR2 YYEEEE. Trimming cost V 2 bases and J 12 bases; bases outside gene matches: 0. CDR3 residues: CASSLAGGQFF. The CDR3 DNA follows: TGTGCCAGCAGCTTAGCGGGAGGGCAGTTCTTC.

This clone has a handful of counts. The J gene is TRBJ1-4, the V gene TRBV5-4; D unresolved. This CDR3 is built from 17 residues. CDR1 and CDR2 (germline): SGHNT, YYREEE (reference sequence). Trimming stripped 0 bases from V and 8 bases from J, with 20 bases between. CDR3 sequence: CASSLGLTGAGEEKLFF. For the CDR3, the DNA is TGTGCCAGCAGCTTGGGTCTCACCGGCGCCGGAGAGGAAAAACTGTTTTTT.

This clone was found a few times. The genes are TRBV7-8 and TRBJ2-2; 7 bases are a match to TRBD2. The trim removed 5 bases at V and 5 bases at J, leaving 11 bases unmatched. CDR1 SGHVS and CDR2 FQNEAQ come from the germline V gene. This CDR3 is 16 amino acids long. Here the CDR3 DNA reads TGTGCCAGCAGCCCCCGTAGGATGGGAGGGACCGGGGAGCTGTTTTTT. Translating gives CASSPRRMGGTGELFF. Combining the CDR3 with reference TRBV7-8 and TRBJ2-2 gives the whole variable domain GAGVSQSPRYKVAKRGQDVALRCDPISGHVSLFWYQQALGQGPEFLTYFQNEAQLDKSGLPSDRFFAERPEGSVSTLKIQRTQQEDSAVYLCASSPRRMGGTGELFFGEGSRLTVL.

This chain links TRBV29-1 with TRBJ2-5; D unclear. The CDR3 sequence is 15 residues long. V shed 3 bases and J shed 2 bases, with 16 bases lying between them. CDR1 is SQVTM, CDR2 ANQGSEA, per germline. As DNA, the CDR3 is TGCAGCGTTGACTCCCGAGCTACTCCTCAAGAGACCCAGTACTTC. Its protein is CSVDSRATPQETQYF.